This is a list of T cell receptor beta chains from one sample in a study of T cell clones after liver transplantation. This table comes from immunoSEQ multiplex PCR, and its TCRdb copy is limited to in-frame clones, with some not included. The table lists some 120,000 clones, just over 90% of them singletons. The sample was CD4+ T cells from blood, taken 12 months after liver transplant. All receptors derive from a human patient who received a liver transplant. The T cells may partly be graft donor cells. Both conserved end residues are part of each CDR3. Each record gives: D gene, J gene, V gene, clone size, CDR3 protein, CDR3 DNA. The D gene is left open where the match is weak. Not every row has a clone size; where given, it reads once, few, many or a size class.

- TRBJ2-5 TRBV7-9 once CASSPRQRGETQYF TGTGCCAGCAGCCCCCGGCAGCGAGGGGAGACCCAGTACTTC
TRBD2 TRBJ2-5 TRBV11-2 - CASRTSGETQYF TGTGCCAGCCGGACTAGCGGAGAGACCCAGTACTTC
- TRBJ2-1 TRBV27 once CASSFDENNEQFF TGTGCCAGCAGTTTCGATGAAAACAATGAGCAGTTCTTC
TRBD2 TRBJ2-7 TRBV7-8 few CASSLGMVFSGGPSYEQYF TGTGCCAGCAGCTTAGGGATGGTTTTTTCGGGAGGGCCCTCGTACGAGCAGTACTTC
- TRBJ2-7 TRBV29-1 - CSVVRASAPNYEQYF TGCAGCGTTGTCCGTGCTAGCGCCCCAAACTACGAGCAGTACTTC
TRBD1 TRBJ2-7 TRBV7-2 - CASSEQGAIGHEQYF TGTGCCAGCAGCGAACAGGGGGCGATCGGTCACGAGCAGTACTTC
- TRBJ2-6 TRBV6-1 - CASTRSSGANVLTF TGTGCCAGCACCAGGAGCTCTGGGGCCAACGTCCTGACTTTC
- TRBJ2-2 TRBV21-1 once CASSKGQGHPGELFF TGTGCCAGCAGCAAAGGGCAGGGACACCCCGGGGAGCTGTTTTTT
- TRBJ1-5 TRBV18 - CASSQGRSNQPQHF TGTGCCAGCTCGCAGGGCCGTAGCAATCAGCCCCAGCATTTT
TRBD2 TRBJ2-1 TRBV11-3 - CASSLKGLAGAGNEQFF TGTGCCAGCAGCTTAAAGGGACTAGCGGGAGCAGGTAATGAGCAGTTCTTC
- TRBJ2-5 TRBV23-1 - CASTGTGETQYF TGCGCCAGCACGGGGACCGGGGAGACCCAGTACTTC
TRBD2 TRBJ2-5 TRBV28 few CASKLAGVGQTQYF TGTGCCAGCAAACTAGCGGGAGTAGGGCAGACCCAGTACTTC
- TRBJ1-5 TRBV6-5 - CASSSARASNQPQHF TGTGCCAGCAGTTCGGCGAGAGCAAGTAATCAGCCCCAGCATTTT
TRBD1 TRBJ1-4 TRBV6-6 - CASSYSGGKGEKLFF TGTGCCAGCAGTTACTCAGGGGGCAAAGGGGAAAAACTGTTTTTT
- TRBJ2-5 TRBV7-2 - CASSLAAGRTQETQYF TGTGCCAGCAGCTTAGCCGCAGGGAGGACACAAGAGACCCAGTACTTC
- TRBJ1-4 TRBV12-5 - CASALPGIEKLFF TGTGCTAGTGCCCTTCCCGGAATTGAAAAACTGTTTTTT
TRBD1 TRBJ2-1 TRBV28 - CASSFLDRGYNEQFF TGTGCCAGCAGTTTCCTCGACAGGGGCTACAATGAGCAGTTCTTC
- TRBJ1-5 TRBV30 - CAWRYRETNQPQHF TGTGCCTGGAGATACCGGGAAACCAATCAGCCCCAGCATTTT
- TRBJ1-2 TRBV5-1 - CASSLAPRDGYTF TGCGCCAGCAGCTTGGCTCCGCGGGATGGCTACACCTTC
TRBD1 TRBJ1-4 TRBV5-1 once CASSPGQGGEKLFF TGCGCCAGCAGCCCTGGACAGGGTGGTGAAAAACTGTTTTTT
- TRBJ2-7 TRBV28 - CASSPRSEQYF TGTGCCAGCAGCCCCCGCTCCGAGCAGTACTTC
TRBD1 TRBJ2-7 TRBV2 - CASSEWRQGAHEQYF TGTGCCAGCAGTGAATGGCGCCAGGGGGCCCACGAGCAGTACTTC
- TRBJ2-6 TRBV9 - CASSVAGTGANVLTF TGTGCCAGCAGCGTAGCTGGGACAGGGGCCAACGTCCTGACTTTC
- TRBJ1-5 TRBV6-1 few CASSEQGYSNQPQHF TGTGCCAGCAGTGAACAGGGCTATAGCAATCAGCCCCAGCATTTT
TRBD1 TRBJ2-7 TRBV2 - CASTADRAPDEQYF TGTGCCAGCACGGCCGACAGGGCTCCGGACGAGCAGTACTTC
- TRBJ1-5 TRBV6-1 - CASSEKVRAHSNQPQHF TGTGCCAGCAGTGAAAAGGTCAGGGCGCATAGCAATCAGCCCCAGCATTTT
- TRBJ1-2 TRBV5-1 - CASSPDRPYGYTF TGCGCCAGCAGCCCGGACCGACCCTATGGCTACACCTTC
- TRBJ2-7 TRBV2 - CASSGTANYEQYF TGTGCCAGCAGTGGGACAGCGAACTACGAGCAGTACTTC
TRBD1 TRBJ2-7 TRBV27 - CASKTGNYEQYF TGTGCCAGCAAGACAGGGAACTACGAGCAGTACTTC
- TRBJ2-1 TRBV28 - CASSFGPGQFF TGTGCCAGCAGCTTTGGGCCGGGGCAGTTCTTC
- TRBJ2-3 TRBV9 - CASSLRPRWDTDTQYF TGTGCCAGCAGCTTGAGACCGCGGTGGGACACAGATACGCAGTATTTT
TRBD2 TRBJ2-1 TRBV5-4 - CASSSNGLAGDFF TGTGCCAGCAGCTCCAATGGACTAGCGGGAGATTTCTTC
- TRBJ2-5 TRBV27 - CASSPPRGRVKQETQYF TGTGCCAGCAGCCCACCGAGGGGTAGGGTGAAACAAGAGACCCAGTACTTC
TRBD1 TRBJ1-1 TRBV11-2 once CASSFGSTGGRNTEAFF TGTGCCAGCAGCTTTGGATCGACAGGGGGCCGGAACACTGAAGCTTTCTTT
TRBD2 TRBJ2-3 TRBV29-1 - CSVATSGSDTQYF TGCAGCGTTGCTACTAGCGGGAGTGATACGCAGTATTTT
- TRBJ2-7 TRBV28 - CASTRRATVYEQYF TGTGCCAGCACCCGACGGGCTACAGTCTACGAGCAGTACTTC
- TRBJ2-7 TRBV4-2 - CASSQGGVHYEQYF TGTGCCAGCAGCCAGGGAGGCGTTCACTACGAGCAGTACTTC
- TRBJ2-3 TRBV7-2 - CASSLSPAVGTDTQYF TGTGCCAGCAGCTTAAGTCCGGCAGTAGGGACAGATACGCAGTATTTT
TRBD2 TRBJ2-2 TRBV29-1 - CSVELGLVNTGELFF TGCAGCGTTGAATTGGGACTAGTTAATACCGGGGAGCTGTTTTTT
- TRBJ2-2 TRBV5-1 - CASSQQGGNTGELFF TGCGCCAGCAGTCAACAGGGAGGGAACACCGGGGAGCTGTTTTTT
- TRBJ2-4 TRBV4-1 - CASSQDKVAKNIQYF TGCGCCAGCAGCCAAGATAAAGTCGCCAAAAACATTCAGTACTTC
- TRBJ2-1 TRBV18 once CASSPPVGAGDDEQFF TGTGCCAGCTCCCCACCGGTGGGAGCGGGTGACGATGAGCAGTTCTTC
- TRBJ2-7 TRBV7-2 - CASSLDFKALYEQYF TGTGCCAGCAGCTTGGACTTTAAAGCCCTCTACGAGCAGTACTTC
- TRBJ2-1 TRBV28 - CASSPPGPSSYNEQFF TGTGCCAGCAGTCCCCCCGGGCCGAGCTCCTACAATGAGCAGTTCTTC
TRBD2 TRBJ2-1 TRBV9 - CASSQGTTRRMYNEQFF TGTGCCAGCAGCCAAGGGACTACCCGCAGGATGTACAATGAGCAGTTCTTC
- TRBJ2-2 TRBV28 - CASSPVRGGRLFGELFF TGTGCCAGCAGTCCCGTTCGAGGGGGGCGGTTATTCGGGGAGCTGTTTTTT
TRBD1 TRBJ2-3 TRBV7-2 - CASSSRQGGTDTQYF TGTGCCAGCAGCTCCCGACAGGGGGGCACAGATACGCAGTATTTT
TRBD1 TRBJ1-1 TRBV2 - CASSTGGVTEAFF TGTGCCAGCAGTACAGGGGGTGTCACTGAAGCTTTCTTT
TRBD1 TRBJ1-5 TRBV6-6 - CASSTGQGSQPQHF TGTGCCAGCAGTACGGGACAGGGATCGCAGCCCCAGCATTTT
- TRBJ1-1 TRBV7-3 - CASSLTSQTNTEAFF TGTGCCAGCAGCTTAACTTCACAAACGAACACTGAAGCTTTCTTT
TRBD2 TRBJ2-7 TRBV28 once CASSFRLAGVDF TGTGCCAGCAGTTTCCGACTAGCGGGAGTAGACTTC